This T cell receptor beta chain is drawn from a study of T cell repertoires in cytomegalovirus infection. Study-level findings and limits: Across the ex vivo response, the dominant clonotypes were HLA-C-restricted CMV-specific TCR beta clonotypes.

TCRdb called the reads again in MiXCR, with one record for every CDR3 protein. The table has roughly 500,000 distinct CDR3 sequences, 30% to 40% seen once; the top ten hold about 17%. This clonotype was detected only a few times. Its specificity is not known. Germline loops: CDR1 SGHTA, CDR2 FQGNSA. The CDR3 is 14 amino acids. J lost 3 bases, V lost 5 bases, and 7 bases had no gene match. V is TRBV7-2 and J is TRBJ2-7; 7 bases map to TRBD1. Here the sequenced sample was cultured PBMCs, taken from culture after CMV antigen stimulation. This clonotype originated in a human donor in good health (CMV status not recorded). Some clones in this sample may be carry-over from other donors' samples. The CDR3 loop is CASSTNRGNYEQYF. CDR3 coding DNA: TGTGCCAGCAGCACCAACAGGGGAAACTACGAGCAGTACTTC.